This TCR beta chain was sequenced in a study of blood T cell repertoires in COVID-19. After removal of 2 bases from V and 5 bases from J, the junction contained 8 bases not matched to a gene. The germline gives CDR1 SEHNR, CDR2 FQNEAQ (reference sequence). There are 16 residues in the CDR3. Enrollees, roughly 18 to 89 years old, lived in 24 US areas. Assignments of participants to cohorts depended upon their own reported clinical history. Before they entered the study, exposed participants had met a COVID-19 case within 2 weeks. In the authors' workflow: Amplification of reference gene primers provided the estimated nucleated cell counts. Some clones are missing from TCRdb's copy, which holds only in-frame ones; the method was immunoSEQ multiplex PCR. D and trimming were read from the DNA, whereas the V and J calls and clone size are those reported in that table. The table shows roughly 270,000 clones, with roughly 80% occurring only once.

The V gene is TRBV7-9, the J gene TRBJ2-5; 10 nucleotides line up with TRBD2. This sequence was found in a man in his forties who had been exposed to COVID-19. The sequenced sample consisted of PBMCs or T cells enriched from blood (not recorded which). CDR3: CASSLTGTSAAETQYF. In nucleotides, the CDR3 is TGTGCCAGCAGCTTAACCGGGACTAGCGCGGCGGAGACCCAGTACTTC.